This record concerns one T cell receptor beta chain sequence. This sample is drawn from a study of control samples from healthy donors and cancer patients. CDR1 and CDR2 from the germline V gene are SGHAT and FQNNGV. The CDR3 has 15 amino acids. The V gene lost 3 bases and the J gene lost 3 bases, with 11 bases spanning the gap. Some clones are missing from TCRdb's copy, which holds only in-frame ones; the method was immunoSEQ multiplex PCR. The sample carries about 120,000 clones, around nine tenths recorded once. This sequence originates from a man younger than 40 in good health. This chain uses TRBV11-2 with TRBJ1-4; D call uncertain. The sequenced material came from blood. For the CDR3, the DNA is TGTGCCAGCAGCTTGAGAAACAATGCTAATGAAAAACTGTTTTTT. Its protein is CASSLRNNANEKLFF.